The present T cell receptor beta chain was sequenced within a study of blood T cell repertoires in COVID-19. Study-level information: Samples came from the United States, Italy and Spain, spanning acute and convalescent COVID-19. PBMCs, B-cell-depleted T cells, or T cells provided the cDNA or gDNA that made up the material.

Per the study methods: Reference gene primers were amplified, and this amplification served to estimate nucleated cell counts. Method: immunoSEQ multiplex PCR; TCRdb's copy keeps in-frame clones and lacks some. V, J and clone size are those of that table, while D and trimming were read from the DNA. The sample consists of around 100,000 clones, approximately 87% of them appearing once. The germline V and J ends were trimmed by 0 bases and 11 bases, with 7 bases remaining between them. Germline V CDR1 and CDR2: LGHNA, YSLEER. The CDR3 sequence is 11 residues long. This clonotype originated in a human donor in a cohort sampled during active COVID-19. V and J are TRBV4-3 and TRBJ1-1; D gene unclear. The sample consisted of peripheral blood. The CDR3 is CASSQDSRAFF. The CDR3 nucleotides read TGCGCCAGCAGCCAAGATTCGAGGGCTTTCTTT.